This T cell receptor beta chain was sequenced in a study of identical twins. MiXCR was run by TCRdb on the 5' RACE reads, yielding one entry per CDR3 protein. The sample consists of about 790,000 distinct CDR3 sequences, 15% to 20% of them appearing once. Per the germline V gene, CDR1 is SGHDN and CDR2 is FVKESK. V was cut by 4 bases and J by 13 bases, with 17 bases left in between. The CDR3 runs 12 residues. The same specimen was also included in a second study, on T cells expressing NK-cell markers. That work states: Of the CD8+ T cell pool in more than 5 donors, roughly 1.0-8% was accounted for by dominant NKG2C+ clonotypes. There were several donors in whom these clonotypes also led the CD3+CD56-NKG2C+ fraction.

The V and J genes are TRBV14 and TRBJ2-7; D is perhaps TRBD1 or TRBD2 (5 bases each). The source is a young woman in good health. Material: PBMCs. The CDR3 DNA is TGTGCCAGCAGCCGGGTCCCGGGACGGATTTACTTC. Amino acids: CASSRVPGRIYF. Full variable domain (missing parts from reference TRBV14 and TRBJ2-7): EAGVTQFPSHSVIEKGQTVTLRCDPISGHDNLYWYRRVMGKEIKFLLHFVKESKQDESGMPNNRFLAERTGGTYSTLKVQPAELEDSGVYFCASSRVPGRIYFGPGTRLTVT.